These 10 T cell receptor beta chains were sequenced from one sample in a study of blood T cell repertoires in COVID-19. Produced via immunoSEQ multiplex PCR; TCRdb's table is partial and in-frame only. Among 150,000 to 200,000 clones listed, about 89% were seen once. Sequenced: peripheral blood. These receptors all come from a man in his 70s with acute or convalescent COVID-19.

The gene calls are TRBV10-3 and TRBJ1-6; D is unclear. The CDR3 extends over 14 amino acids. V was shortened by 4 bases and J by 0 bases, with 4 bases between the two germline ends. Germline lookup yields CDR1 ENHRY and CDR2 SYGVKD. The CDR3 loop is CAISARSYNSPLHF. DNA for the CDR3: TGTGCCATCAGTGCCCGCTCCTATAATTCACCCCTCCACTTT.

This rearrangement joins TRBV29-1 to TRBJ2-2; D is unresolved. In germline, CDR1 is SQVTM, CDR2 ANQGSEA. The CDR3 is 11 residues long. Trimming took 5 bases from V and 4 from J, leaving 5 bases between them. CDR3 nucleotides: TGCAGCGTTTCAGTCACCGGGGAGCTGTTTTTT. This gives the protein CSVSVTGELFF.

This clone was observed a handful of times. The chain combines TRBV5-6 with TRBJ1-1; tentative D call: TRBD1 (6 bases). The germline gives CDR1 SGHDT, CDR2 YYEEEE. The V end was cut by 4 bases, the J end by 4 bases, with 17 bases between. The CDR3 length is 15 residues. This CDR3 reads CASSPASGGRTEAFF. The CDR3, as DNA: TGTGCCAGCAGCCCGGCGTCGGGGGGGCGCACTGAAGCTTTCTTT.

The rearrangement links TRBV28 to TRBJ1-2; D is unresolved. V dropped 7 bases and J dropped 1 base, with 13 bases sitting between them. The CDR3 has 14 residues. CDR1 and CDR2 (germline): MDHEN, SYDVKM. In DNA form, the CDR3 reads TGTGCCAGCATCCCTAGTCGGATTAACTATGGCTACACCTTC. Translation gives CASIPSRINYGYTF.

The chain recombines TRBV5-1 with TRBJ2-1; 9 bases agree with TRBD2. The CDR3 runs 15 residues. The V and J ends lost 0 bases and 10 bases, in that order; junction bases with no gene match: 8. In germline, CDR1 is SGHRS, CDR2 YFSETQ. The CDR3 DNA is TGCGCCAGCAGCTTGGTAATAGCGGGAGCAGGAGAGCAGTTCTTC. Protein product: CASSLVIAGAGEQFF.

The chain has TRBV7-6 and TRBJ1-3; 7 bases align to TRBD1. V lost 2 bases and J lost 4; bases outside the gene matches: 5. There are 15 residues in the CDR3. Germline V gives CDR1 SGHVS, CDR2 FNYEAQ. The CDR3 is CASSLFRGQGNTIYF. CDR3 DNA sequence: TGTGCCAGCAGCTTATTTAGGGGACAGGGAAACACCATATATTTT.

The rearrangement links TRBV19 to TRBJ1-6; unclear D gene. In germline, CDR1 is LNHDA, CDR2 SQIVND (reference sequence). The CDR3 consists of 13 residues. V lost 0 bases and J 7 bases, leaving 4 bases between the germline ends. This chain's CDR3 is CASSIDQNSPLHF. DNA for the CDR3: TGTGCCAGTAGTATAGACCAGAATTCACCCCTCCACTTT.

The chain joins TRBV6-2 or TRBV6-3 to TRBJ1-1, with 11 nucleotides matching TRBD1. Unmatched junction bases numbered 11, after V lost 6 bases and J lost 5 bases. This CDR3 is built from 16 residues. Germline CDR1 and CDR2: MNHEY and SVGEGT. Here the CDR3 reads CASSFLRTGGWTEAFF. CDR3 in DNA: TGTGCCAGCAGCTTTCTCCGGACAGGGGGCTGGACTGAAGCTTTCTTT.

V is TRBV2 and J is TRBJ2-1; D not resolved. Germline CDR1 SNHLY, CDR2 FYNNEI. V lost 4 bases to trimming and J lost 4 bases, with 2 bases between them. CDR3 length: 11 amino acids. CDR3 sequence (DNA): TGTGCCAGCAGTGCGTACAATGAGCAGTTCTTC. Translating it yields CASSAYNEQFF.

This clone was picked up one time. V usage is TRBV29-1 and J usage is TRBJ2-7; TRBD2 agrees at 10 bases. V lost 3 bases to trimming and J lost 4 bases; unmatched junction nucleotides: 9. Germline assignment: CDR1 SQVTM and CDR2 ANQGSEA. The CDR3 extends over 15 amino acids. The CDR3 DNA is TGCAGCGTTGAGAGGCTAGCGGGAGACGGGTACGAGCAGTACTTC. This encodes CSVERLAGDGYEQYF.